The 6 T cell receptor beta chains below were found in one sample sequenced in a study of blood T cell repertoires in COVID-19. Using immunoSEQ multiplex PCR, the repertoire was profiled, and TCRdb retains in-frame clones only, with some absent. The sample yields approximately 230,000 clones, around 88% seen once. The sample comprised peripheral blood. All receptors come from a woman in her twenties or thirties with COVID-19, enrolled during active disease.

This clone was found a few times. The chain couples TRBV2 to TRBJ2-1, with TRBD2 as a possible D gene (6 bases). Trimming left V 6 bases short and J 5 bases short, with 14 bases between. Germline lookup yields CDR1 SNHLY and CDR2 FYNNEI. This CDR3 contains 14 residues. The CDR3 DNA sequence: TGTGCCAGCAGGGATACAGCGGGCCACAATGAGCAGTTCTTC. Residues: CASRDTAGHNEQFF.

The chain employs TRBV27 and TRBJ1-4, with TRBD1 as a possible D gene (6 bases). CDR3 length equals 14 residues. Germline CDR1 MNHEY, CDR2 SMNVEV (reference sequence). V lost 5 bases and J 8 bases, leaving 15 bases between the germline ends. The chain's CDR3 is CASSPRGRGEKLFF. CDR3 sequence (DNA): TGTGCCAGCAGTCCCAGGGGACGAGGAGAAAAACTGTTTTTT.

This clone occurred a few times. DNA for the CDR3: TGCAGCGTTGGAGCGGGCGCGAGCTCCTACGAGCAGTACGTC. Translating gives CSVGAGASSYEQYV. The chain carries TRBV29-1 and TRBJ2-7; a weak D match, TRBD2 (6 bases). The CDR3 covers 14 residues. The germline V and J ends were trimmed by 4 bases and 0 bases, with 13 bases remaining between them. CDR1 and CDR2 (germline): SQVTM, ANQGSEA.

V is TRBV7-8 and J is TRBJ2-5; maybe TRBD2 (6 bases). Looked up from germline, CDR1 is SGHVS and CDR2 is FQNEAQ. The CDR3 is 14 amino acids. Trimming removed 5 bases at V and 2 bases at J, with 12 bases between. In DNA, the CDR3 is TGTGCCAGCAGCCCCCGGGACTTACAAGAGACCCAGTACTTC. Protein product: CASSPRDLQETQYF. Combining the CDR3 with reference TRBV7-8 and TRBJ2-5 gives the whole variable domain GAGVSQSPRYKVAKRGQDVALRCDPISGHVSLFWYQQALGQGPEFLTYFQNEAQLDKSGLPSDRFFAERPEGSVSTLKIQRTQQEDSAVYLCASSPRDLQETQYFGPGTRLLVL.

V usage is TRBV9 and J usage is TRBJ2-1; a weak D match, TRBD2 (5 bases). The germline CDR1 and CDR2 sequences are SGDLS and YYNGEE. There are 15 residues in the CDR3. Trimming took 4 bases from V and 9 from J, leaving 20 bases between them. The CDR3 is CASSPRGSSIIEQFF. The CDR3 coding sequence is TGTGCCAGCAGCCCACGAGGGTCCAGCATTATTGAGCAGTTCTTC.

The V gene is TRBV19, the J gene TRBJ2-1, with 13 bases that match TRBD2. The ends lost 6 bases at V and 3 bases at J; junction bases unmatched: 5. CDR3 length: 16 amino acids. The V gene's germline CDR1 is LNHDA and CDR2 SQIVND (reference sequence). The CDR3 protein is CASRPTSGGYYNEQFF. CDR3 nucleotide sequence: TGTGCCAGTAGGCCGACTAGCGGGGGGTACTACAATGAGCAGTTCTTC.